This TCR beta chain was identified during a study of T cell repertoires in cytomegalovirus infection. As regards this clonotype: Its cognate antigen is unknown.

The CDR3 has 19 residues. After removal of 4 bases from V and 1 base from J, the junction contained 16 bases not matched to a gene. Germline CDR1 is SGHTA and CDR2 is FQGTGA. TCRdb re-derived calls from the reads in MiXCR, one entry per CDR3 protein. The repertoire has approximately 590,000 distinct CDR3 sequences, approximately 40% of them found once; the top ten carry around 48%. The genes are TRBV7-3 and TRBJ1-3; 7 nucleotides agree with TRBD1. This clonotype was obtained from a human donor in good health (CMV status not recorded). Some clones in this sample may be carry-over from other donors' samples. The sample here was cultured PBMCs, taken from culture after CMV antigen stimulation. In DNA, the CDR3 is TGTGCCAGCAGCTCCCGGGACAGAAAGGATCTGGGGTCTGGAAACACCATATATTTT. Protein product: CASSSRDRKDLGSGNTIYF.